A selection of T cell receptor beta chains follows, all from one sample in a study of OX40 agonist ivuxolimab in advanced cancers. Assay: immunoSEQ multiplex PCR; the TCRdb copy retains only in-frame clones and omits some. The data contain roughly 7,900 clones, 55% to 85% of them seen just once; the ten biggest clones take up roughly 50%. Sequencing used CD4+ or CD8+ T cells sorted from blood, obtained in a trial of the OX40 agonist ivuxolimab. These receptors all come from an adult with an advanced solid tumor such as melanoma, head and neck, liver or kidney cancer. The CDR3 runs from the conserved cysteine through the conserved F or W. The order of the fields is clone size, V gene, J gene, D gene, CDR3 protein, CDR3 DNA. The D gene is left open where the match is weak. Clone size is shown for a subset of rows, as once, few, many or a class of expanded clone.

NA	TRBV29-1	TRBJ2-6	TRBD1	CSLSTSGTVSGANVLTF	TGCAGCTTGTCGACTTCCGGGACAGTCTCTGGGGCCAACGTCCTGACTTTC
NA	TRBV18	TRBJ1-3	NA	CASSPYPQGRSGNTIYF	TGTGCCAGCTCACCATACCCGCAGGGAAGGTCTGGAAACACCATATATTTT
NA	TRBV9	TRBJ2-4	NA	CASSEWDSVAKNIQYF	TGTGCCAGCAGCGAGTGGGATAGTGTGGCCAAAAACATTCAGTACTTC
NA	TRBV6-5	TRBJ2-7	TRBD1	CASSLQGGKDSYEQYF	TGTGCCAGCAGTTTGCAAGGGGGCAAGGATTCCTACGAGCAGTACTTC
NA	TRBV5-4	TRBJ2-7	NA	CASSLFVSSYEQYF	TGTGCCAGCAGCTTGTTCGTCAGCTCCTACGAGCAGTACTTC
NA	TRBV5-8	TRBJ2-1	NA	CASSLEGTYNEQFF	TGTGCCAGCAGCTTGGAGGGTACCTACAATGAGCAGTTCTTC
few	TRBV7-2	TRBJ2-1	TRBD1	CASTSGQLISYNEQFF	TGTGCCAGCACCTCGGGACAGCTCATCTCCTACAATGAGCAGTTCTTC
NA	TRBV7-8	TRBJ2-7	TRBD1	CASSSRTGGASYEQYF	TGTGCCAGCAGCTCCCGGACAGGGGGAGCCTCCTACGAGCAGTACTTC
few	TRBV27	TRBJ1-2	NA	CASSHGAGGYTF	TGTGCCAGCAGTCATGGGGCCGGTGGCTACACCTTC
once	TRBV10-1	TRBJ2-5	NA	CASSAGIQETQYF	TGCGCCAGCAGTGCGGGGATCCAAGAGACCCAGTACTTC
NA	TRBV19	TRBJ1-1	NA	CASSIGGQKAFF	TGTGCCAGTAGTATAGGGGGGCAGAAAGCTTTCTTT
few	TRBV7-9	TRBJ2-1	NA	CASSLSGGGPANEQFF	TGTGCCAGCAGCTTATCTGGGGGGGGGCCCGCGAATGAGCAGTTCTTC
NA	TRBV10-3	TRBJ2-7	TRBD1	CAISDGQGFDEQYF	TGTGCCATCAGTGACGGACAGGGTTTTGACGAGCAGTACTTC
NA	TRBV5-4	TRBJ2-7	TRBD1	CASSSATGQGTYEQYF	TGTGCCAGCAGCTCCGCCACGGGACAGGGGACCTACGAGCAGTACTTC
once	TRBV6-4	TRBJ2-3	TRBD2	CASSPSGATDTQYF	TGTGCCAGCAGTCCTAGCGGGGCCACAGATACGCAGTATTTT
NA	TRBV18	TRBJ2-4	TRBD1	CASSPPTGGAAKNIQYF	TGTGCCAGCTCACCCCCGACAGGGGGCGCGGCCAAAAACATTCAGTACTTC
NA	TRBV27	TRBJ1-4	TRBD1	CASSPGQPGSPNEKLFF	TGTGCCAGCAGTCCGGGACAGCCTGGATCTCCTAATGAAAAACTGTTTTTT
NA	TRBV15	TRBJ2-3	NA	CATSRNLEATDTQYF	TGTGCCACCAGCCGTAACCTGGAGGCTACAGATACGCAGTATTTT
NA	TRBV19	TRBJ1-4	NA	CASKRRPGLHKEDEKLFF	TGTGCCAGTAAAAGGCGACCGGGACTTCACAAGGAGGATGAAAAACTGTTTTTT
NA	TRBV5-4	TRBJ1-6	TRBD1	CASSLGQNNSPLHF	TGTGCCAGCAGCCTGGGACAGAATAATTCACCCCTCCACTTT
NA	TRBV5-1	TRBJ2-7	NA	CASSPDGYEQYF	TGCGCCAGCAGCCCGGACGGCTACGAGCAGTACTTC
NA	TRBV9	TRBJ2-5	TRBD2	CASSPGTSGRQETQYF	TGTGCCAGCAGCCCCGGGACTAGCGGGCGCCAAGAGACCCAGTACTTC
medium-sized	TRBV5-5	TRBJ1-5	TRBD1	CASSSTGNNQPQHF	TGTGCCAGCAGCTCGACAGGGAACAATCAGCCCCAGCATTTT
NA	TRBV7-9	TRBJ2-7	TRBD1	CASSRGTGIVNEQYF	TGTGCCAGCAGTCGCGGGACAGGGATAGTGAACGAGCAGTACTTC
NA	TRBV6-6	TRBJ1-1	NA	CAISRGDVEAFF	TGTGCCATCAGCCGAGGGGATGTTGAAGCTTTCTTT
NA	TRBV10-3	TRBJ2-2	NA	CAISDPGRNTGELFF	TGTGCCATCAGTGACCCGGGACGGAACACCGGGGAGCTGTTTTTT
many	TRBV4-3	TRBJ2-3	NA	CASSQDLAGGLLTDTQYF	TGCGCCAGCAGCCAAGATTTGGCCGGGGGGCTCCTGACAGATACGCAGTATTTT
NA	TRBV6-1	TRBJ1-2	NA	CASSARGPNYGYTF	TGTGCCAGCAGTGCCCGGGGCCCGAACTATGGCTACACCTTC
NA	TRBV11-3	TRBJ2-1	NA	CASSLIRGQHNEQFF	TGTGCCAGCAGCTTAATCAGGGGCCAGCACAATGAGCAGTTCTTC
NA	TRBV6-5	TRBJ2-2	NA	CASSYFQGGTGELFF	TGTGCCAGCAGTTACTTCCAAGGGGGGACCGGGGAGCTGTTTTTT